Shown below are 28 T cell receptor beta chains from a single sample sequenced in a study of memory CD8 T cells in hepatitis C reinfection. The time point was: pre-reinfection, 55 to 20 weeks before reinfection detection. Sorted cells were sequenced directly ex vivo without any in vitro expansion. The data were produced by immunoSEQ multiplex PCR, yet TCRdb's version contains in-frame clones alone and is incomplete. The repertoire consists of 45,000 to 55,000 clones, with about nine tenths occurring once and the leading ten covering about 1%. The sequencing sample was made of naive CD8+ T cells sorted from blood. The receptors originated from a man younger than 30 with hepatitis C virus infection.

The chain uses TRBV28 and TRBJ2-3, with 7 bases lining up with TRBD2. Per germline, CDR1 MDHEN and CDR2 SYDVKM. The V and J ends lost 7 bases and 6 bases, in that order; junction bases with no gene match: 16. This CDR3 comprises 16 residues. CDR3 sequence reads: CASKGGSIVLADTQYF. The DNA for the CDR3 is TGTGCCAGCAAGGGCGGGAGTATAGTTCTAGCGGATACGCAGTATTTT.

V usage is TRBV21-1 and J usage is TRBJ2-5; the table's D call, TRBD1, was not checked against the DNA. TRBV21-1 is labeled a pseudogene. CDR3 length: 13 amino acids. For the CDR3, the DNA is TGTGCCAGCAGGGGACAGCCGAAAGAGACCCAGTACTTC. This sequence encodes CASRGQPKETQYF.

This chain joins TRBV5-4 and TRBJ2-3, with 8 bases aligning to TRBD2. Trimming took 3 bases from V and 5 from J; bases not matched to a gene: 5. This CDR3 comprises 14 residues. CDR1 is SGHNT and CDR2 is YYREEE in the germline V gene (reference sequence). The CDR3 region has the DNA TGTGCCAGCAGCTCGGGACTAGGAATAGATACGCAGTATTTT. Protein: CASSSGLGIDTQYF.

Of note for this clone: This is likely a read error, given that the CDR3 carries no conserved phenylalanine or tryptophan at its end. The chain employs TRBV5-8 and TRBJ2-4; 8 bases are a match to TRBD1. The CDR3 runs to 14 residues. The germline V gene has CDR1 SGHTS and CDR2 YDEGEE. The trim removed 0 bases at V and 4 bases at J, leaving 0 bases unmatched. The CDR3 DNA is TGTGCCAGCAGCTTGGGACAGGGGAAAAACATTCAGTACCTC. Residues: CASSLGQGKNIQYL.

This clone was recorded once. The chain carries TRBV29-1 and TRBJ2-7, with D perhaps TRBD1 (6 bases). The CDR3 covers 10 residues. CDR1 and CDR2 from the germline V gene are SQVTM and ANQGSEA. In nucleotides, the CDR3 is TGCAGACTGACAGGCCTCCTACGGCACGTC. It translates to CRLTGLLRHV.

The chain joins TRBV27 to TRBJ2-1, with D perhaps matching TRBD1 (6 bases). The CDR3 covers 15 residues. Germline lookup yields CDR1 MNHEY and CDR2 SMNVEV (reference sequence). V lost 5 bases, J lost 1 base, and 12 bases lay in between. The CDR3 DNA follows: TGTGCCAGCAGTCCCGGGACAACTTCCTACAATGAGCAGTTCTTC. Protein sequence: CASSPGTTSYNEQFF.

Turning to this clone: A read error may account for a junction end that differs from germline. This rearrangement joins TRBV27 to TRBJ1-1; TRBD1 matches 7 bases. Germline CDR1 MNHEY, CDR2 SMNVEV (reference sequence). The CDR3 runs 13 residues. The CDR3 DNA sequence: TGTGCCAGCAGTTCCAGGGGGAACATTGAAGCTTTCTTT. It yields the protein CASSSRGNIEAFF.

The chain links TRBV7-6 to TRBJ2-7; D is perhaps TRBD1 (6 bases). The germline gives CDR1 SGHVS, CDR2 FNYEAQ. V lost 2 bases to trimming and J lost 3 bases, with 11 bases between them. CDR3 length: 14 residues. The CDR3 region has the DNA TGTGCCAGCAGCTTAACCACAGGGAGCTACGAGCAGTACTTC. Translation: CASSLTTGSYEQYF.

This clone was picked up a small number of times. The chain links TRBV2 to TRBJ1-1; 7 bases align to TRBD1. CDR3 length: 15 residues. CDR1 and CDR2 (germline): SNHLY, FYNNEI. Trimming at V came to 4 bases and at J to 1 base, leaving 6 bases not matched to a gene. CDR3 sequence reads: CASSGTGTANTEAFF. The CDR3 nucleotides read TGTGCCAGCAGTGGAACCGGGACAGCGAACACTGAAGCTTTCTTT.

The chain links TRBV6-4 to TRBJ2-1; D call uncertain. The CDR3 sequence is 13 residues long. Germline V gives CDR1 MRHNA, CDR2 SNTAGT. V was shortened by 5 bases and J by 0 bases, with 5 bases between the two germline ends. CDR3 in DNA: TGTGCCAGCAGTATTAGCTCCTACAATGAGCAGTTCTTC. Translated, it gives CASSISSYNEQFF.

The chain couples TRBV28 to TRBJ2-5, with TRBD1 as a possible D gene (5 bases). The DNA end is more similar to TRBJ2-7, so the J call may be wrong. This CDR3 is built from 15 residues. Germline-derived CDR1 and CDR2 are MDHEN and SYDVKM. CDR3: CASSPVGDRSYEQYF. The DNA of the CDR3 is TGTGCCAGCAGTCCCGTAGGAGACAGATCCTACGAGCAGTACTTC.

The CDR3 DNA reads TGTGCCAGCAGTTACTTGACAAGCACAGATACGCAGTATTTT. Residues: CASSYLTSTDTQYF. The chain uses TRBV6-6 and TRBJ2-3; D unclear. Trimming took off 1 base at V and 0 bases at J, with 5 bases between the two ends. The germline V gene has CDR1 MNHNY and CDR2 SVGAGI (reference sequence). CDR3 length: 14 residues.

The V call is TRBV19, the J call TRBJ2-1, with D possibly being TRBD2 (6 bases). The CDR3 is made up of 16 amino acids. Per the germline V gene, CDR1 is LNHDA and CDR2 is SQIVND (reference sequence). V gave up 7 bases and J gave up 7 bases, with 23 bases separating them. This CDR3 reads CASNPPGTWDFNEQFF. The CDR3 DNA is TGTGCCAGTAACCCCCCTGGGACCTGGGACTTTAATGAGCAGTTCTTC. The whole variable domain, filled in from reference TRBV19 and TRBJ2-1, reads DGGITQSPKYLFRKEGQNVTLSCEQNLNHDAMYWYRQDPGQGLRLIYYSQIVNDFQKGDIAEGYSVSREKKESFPLTVTSAQKNPTAFYLCASNPPGTWDFNEQFFGPGTRLTVL.

The sample holds a few counts of this clone. The chain has TRBV11-2 and TRBJ2-7; perhaps TRBD2 as D (5 bases). CDR1 and CDR2 (germline): SGHAT, FQNNGV. Trimming pared 2 bases from V and 6 bases from J, leaving 14 bases between. The CDR3 spans 14 residues. The CDR3 protein is CASSLFGPEGEQYF. CDR3 coding DNA: TGTGCCAGCAGCTTATTCGGCCCCGAGGGCGAGCAGTACTTC.

The rearrangement uses TRBV5-6 and TRBJ2-7; TRBD1 agrees at 9 bases. Trimming cost V 4 bases and J 0 bases; bases outside gene matches: 5. CDR1 is SGHDT and CDR2 is YYEEEE in the germline V gene. The length of the CDR3 is 15 residues. CDR3 sequence: CASSHGTGSSYEQYF. As DNA, the CDR3 is TGTGCCAGCAGCCATGGGACAGGGAGCTCCTACGAGCAGTACTTC.

This chain connects TRBV27 to TRBJ1-1; 8 bases line up with TRBD1. V trimming: 4 bases; J trimming: 0 bases; junction bases outside the gene matches: 7. CDR1 is MNHEY, CDR2 SMNVEV, per germline (reference sequence). The CDR3 has 16 residues. The CDR3 is CASSSSQGEMNTEAFF. The CDR3 DNA follows: TGTGCCAGCAGTTCCTCACAGGGGGAGATGAACACTGAAGCTTTCTTT.

The rearrangement links TRBV7-9 to TRBJ1-5; 11 bases map to TRBD1. This CDR3 region has 16 residues. V lost 5 bases and J lost 3; bases outside the gene matches: 6. The germline V gene has CDR1 SEHNR and CDR2 FQNEAQ (reference sequence). The CDR3 reads CASSPTGQGDNQPQHF. The CDR3 DNA is TGTGCCAGCAGCCCGACGGGACAGGGGGACAATCAGCCCCAGCATTTT.

The rearrangement links TRBV7-6 to TRBJ1-2; perhaps TRBD1 as D (6 bases). The CDR3 is made up of 13 amino acids. Germline V gene data show CDR1 as SGHVS and CDR2 as FNYEAQ. V gave up 5 bases and J gave up 8 bases, with 15 bases separating them. CDR3: CASSRGGDGGYTF. The DNA of the CDR3 is TGTGCCAGCAGCCGAGGGGGGGACGGGGGCTACACCTTC.

The V and J genes are TRBV2 and TRBJ2-5, with TRBD2 identical over 8 bases. The length of the CDR3 is 15 residues. V shed 6 bases, J shed 2 bases, and the junction held 8 bases outside the gene matches. Germline V gives CDR1 SNHLY, CDR2 FYNNEI. The CDR3 region has the DNA TGTGCCAGCAGGGCAACCGGGACTAGACAAGAGACCCAGTACTTC. It specifies CASRATGTRQETQYF.

The rearrangement uses TRBV5-1 and TRBJ2-7; 10 bases are a match to TRBD1. The CDR3 is 18 amino acids. V shed 4 bases and J 0 bases; nucleotides not matched to a gene: 13. Germline V CDR1 and CDR2: SGHRS, YFSETQ. The chain's CDR3 is CASSPRDRGPCSSYEQYV. CDR3 nucleotides: TGCGCCAGCAGCCCCCGGGACAGGGGACCCTGTAGCTCCTACGAGCAGTACGTC.

This sequence joins TRBV7-9 and TRBJ2-3; TRBD2 might be the D (6 bases). Germline values: CDR1 SEHNR, CDR2 FQNEAQ (reference sequence). Trimming removed 5 bases from V and 6 bases from J, with 18 bases in between. This CDR3 comprises 15 residues. The CDR3 is CASSNRDSGGDTQYF. CDR3 in DNA: TGTGCCAGCAGCAACCGGGACTCCGGTGGGGATACGCAGTATTTT.

This chain connects TRBV2 to TRBJ2-5, with 10 nucleotides matching TRBD2. In germline, CDR1 is SNHLY, CDR2 FYNNEI. The CDR3 has 16 residues. The J segment lost 5 bases and the V segment lost 8 bases, leaving 14 bases of the junction unmatched. CDR3 amino acids: CASDRGGLAGDETQYF. The CDR3 DNA reads as TGTGCCAGCGACCGGGGAGGGCTAGCGGGAGATGAGACCCAGTACTTC.

This clone was seen once. CDR3 sequence reads: CASSLAGDRVHEQYF. The CDR3 nucleotides are TGTGCCAGCAGCTTAGCCGGGGACAGGGTCCACGAGCAGTACTTC. The genes are TRBV11-2 and TRBJ2-7, with TRBD1 matching 9 bases. After removal of 1 base from V and 5 bases from J, the junction contained 6 bases not matched to a gene. This CDR3 region has 15 residues. Germline CDR1 and CDR2: SGHAT and FQNNGV.

This chain joins TRBV4-3 and TRBJ2-3; TRBD2 agrees at 10 bases. CDR1 is LGHNA and CDR2 is YSLEER in the germline V gene. After removal of 2 bases from V and 0 bases from J, the junction contained 5 bases not matched to a gene. The CDR3 totals 17 residues. For the CDR3, the DNA is TGCGCCAGCAGCCAACAACTAGCGGGGTATAGCACAGATACGCAGTATTTT. It translates to CASSQQLAGYSTDTQYF.

The rearrangement uses TRBV7-6 and TRBJ2-7; D is possibly TRBD1 (5 bases). Trimming stripped 2 bases from V and 1 base from J, with 9 bases between. CDR1 and CDR2 (germline): SGHVS, FNYEAQ. This CDR3 comprises 14 residues. The CDR3 is CASSLNPGSYEQYF. CDR3 coding DNA: TGTGCCAGCAGCTTAAATCCAGGGTCCTACGAGCAGTACTTC. The whole variable domain, filled in from reference TRBV7-6 and TRBJ2-7, reads GAGVSQSPRYKVTKRGQDVALRCDPISGHVSLYWYRQALGQGPEFLTYFNYEAQQDKSGLPNDRFSAERPEGSISTLTIQRTEQRDSAMYRCASSLNPGSYEQYFGPGTRLTVT.

DNA for the CDR3: TGTGCCAGTACTAGCGGGAGCTACGAGCAGTACTTC. Its protein is CASTSGSYEQYF. J is TRBJ2-7 and V is TRBV28; TRBD2 aligns across 11 bases. The germline CDR1 and CDR2 sequences are MDHEN and SYDVKM. The CDR3 loop spans 12 amino acids. V gave up 9 bases and J gave up 3 bases; unmatched junction bases: 1.

This sequence joins TRBV28 and TRBJ1-2; 9 bases align to TRBD1. This CDR3 spans 16 amino acids. Germline values: CDR1 MDHEN, CDR2 SYDVKM. J was trimmed by 1 base and V by 5 bases; bases with no gene match: 8. This chain's CDR3 is CASSGPGQGYNYGYTF. In DNA, the CDR3 is TGTGCCAGCAGTGGTCCGGGACAGGGTTATAACTATGGCTACACCTTC.

V gene TRBV14 combines with J gene TRBJ1-2; D unclear. V lost 0 bases and J 7 bases, leaving 9 bases between the germline ends. The CDR3 is made up of 13 amino acids. From germline, CDR1 is SGHDN and CDR2 FVKESK. CDR3 in amino acids: CASSQDNALGYTF. CDR3 sequence (DNA): TGTGCCAGCAGCCAAGACAACGCGCTTGGCTACACCTTC.